The 22 T cell receptor beta chains given below trace back to one sample, sequenced in a study of shared clonotypes between healthy human individuals. Sequenced by immunoSEQ multiplex PCR; TCRdb stores in-frame clones only, minus some. The sample has roughly 570,000 clones; roughly 98% are singletons. CD45RO-negative cells were positively selected for CCR7, leaving out terminally differentiated effector memory CD45RA+ cells. The sequencing input was naive CD8+ T cells sorted from blood. These receptors were taken from a man aged 25-45 years in good health.

V gene TRBV28 combines with J gene TRBJ2-7; perhaps TRBD2 as D (5 bases). CDR1 and CDR2 from the germline V gene are MDHEN and SYDVKM. CDR3 size: 17 residues. Trimming left V 3 bases short and J 0 bases short, with 18 bases between. Here the CDR3 DNA reads TGTGCCAGCAGTTTGATAAACGGGGTTGGCTTCTCCTACGAGCAGTACTTC. As protein: CASSLINGVGFSYEQYF.

This clone appeared once. This chain joins TRBV29-1 and TRBJ1-5, with D possibly matching TRBD1 (5 bases). This CDR3 spans 14 amino acids. V lost 5 bases, J lost 0 bases, and 11 bases lay in between. Germline assignment: CDR1 SQVTM and CDR2 ANQGSEA. CDR3 DNA sequence: TGCAGCGTTACGGGGGGAAATAGCAATCAGCCCCAGCATTTT. Translated, it gives CSVTGGNSNQPQHF.

This rearrangement joins TRBV4-2 to TRBJ1-4; no clear D gene. Germline CDR1 and CDR2: LGHNA and YNFKEQ. There are 19 residues in the CDR3. With 2 bases removed from V and 0 bases from J, the gap between germline ends came to 19 bases. CDR3 in DNA: TGTGCCAGCAGCCAAAATTCACGCAGCGGAGTTGCAACTAATGAAAAACTGTTTTTT. Protein sequence: CASSQNSRSGVATNEKLFF.

The chain joins TRBV19 to TRBJ1-1; D is uncertain. The germline V gene has CDR1 LNHDA and CDR2 SQIVND (reference sequence). The CDR3 spans 15 residues. V lost 3 bases to trimming and J lost 4 bases, with 15 bases between them. The CDR3 reads CASSIVGAMITEAFF. CDR3 nucleotides: TGTGCCAGTAGTATTGTCGGCGCTATGATCACTGAAGCTTTCTTT.

On this clone: This specimen includes other DNA sequences encoding the same CDR3. The V and J genes are TRBV7-9 and TRBJ2-2; no reliable D call. The CDR3 has 14 residues. Germline values: CDR1 SEHNR, CDR2 FQNEAQ (reference sequence). V lost 1 base, J lost 5 bases, and 8 bases lay in between. CDR3 nucleotides: TGTGCCAGCAGCTTAGTGGCCGGGACCGGGGAGCTGTTTTTT. Residues: CASSLVAGTGELFF. The variable domain in full, completed from reference TRBV7-9 and TRBJ2-2, reads DTGVSQNPRHKITKRGQNVTFRCDPISEHNRLYWYRQTLGQGPEFLTYFQNEAQLEKSRLLSDRFSAERPKGSFSTLEIQRTEQGDSAMYLCASSLVAGTGELFFGEGSRLTVL.

This chain joins TRBV5-4 and TRBJ1-3; 7 bases line up with TRBD1. There are 15 residues in the CDR3. V dropped 3 bases and J dropped 0; count of bases not matched to a gene: 3. Germline loops: CDR1 SGHNT, CDR2 YYREEE (reference sequence). This chain's CDR3 is CASSSGTASGNTIYF. For the CDR3, the DNA is TGTGCCAGCAGCTCCGGGACAGCCTCTGGAAACACCATATATTTT.

The chain joins TRBV9 to TRBJ2-2; D is possibly TRBD1 (6 bases). The CDR3 length is 10 residues. Germline CDR1 reads SGDLS; CDR2 reads YYNGEE. Deletions cut 7 bases from V and 9 bases from J, with 7 bases between. CDR3 sequence: CASGGRELFF. The CDR3 DNA sequence: TGTGCCAGCGGGGGCAGGGAGCTGTTTTTT. The full variable domain, in which reference TRBV9 and TRBJ2-2 provide the parts outside the CDR3, is DSGVTQTPKHLITATGQRVTLRCSPRSGDLSVYWYQQSLDQGLQFLIQYYNGEERAKGNILERFSAQQFPDLHSELNLSSLELGDSALYFCASGGRELFFGEGSRLTVL.

This clone appeared a single time. The chain links TRBV25-1 to TRBJ2-3; D gene unclear. CDR3 length equals 13 residues. Germline CDR1 MGHDK, CDR2 SYGVNS. V was cut by 2 bases and J by 6 bases, with 9 bases left in between. The CDR3 region is CASSEGLGDTQYF. Here the CDR3 DNA reads TGTGCCAGCAGTGAAGGTTTGGGCGATACGCAGTATTTT.

The chain carries TRBV28 and TRBJ1-1; D ambiguous. Trimming took off 5 bases at V and 1 base at J, with 14 bases between the two ends. The germline V gene encodes CDR1 MDHEN and CDR2 SYDVKM. The CDR3 totals 15 residues. The CDR3 is CASSPPQVQNTEAFF. The CDR3 DNA is TGTGCCAGCAGTCCACCCCAGGTTCAGAACACTGAAGCTTTCTTT.

This clone was recorded only once. The chain is built from TRBV27 and TRBJ2-2; TRBD2 is a possible D gene (7 bases). With 1 base removed from V and 10 bases from J, the gap between germline ends came to 13 bases. This CDR3 spans 14 amino acids. CDR1 is MNHEY and CDR2 is SMNVEV in the germline V gene (reference sequence). The DNA for the CDR3 is TGTGCCAGCAGTTTATTAGGGGGGGAGGAGGAGCTGTTTTTT. Translating it yields CASSLLGGEEELFF.

The CDR3 sequence is CASSRQRDEQYF. CDR3 coding DNA: TGTGCCAGCAGCCGACAGCGGGACGAGCAGTACTTC. J is TRBJ2-7 and V is TRBV7-9; TRBD2 might be the D (6 bases). Trimming took 5 bases from V and 5 from J, leaving 10 bases between them. Germline V gene lookup returns CDR1 SEHNR and CDR2 FQNEAQ (reference sequence). This CDR3 region has 12 residues.

This chain links TRBV4-1 with TRBJ1-1; D remains unclear. Germline values: CDR1 MGHRA, CDR2 YSYEKL. Between the trimmed V and J ends, which lost 0 bases and 0 bases, there was a span of 8 bases. The CDR3 length is 15 residues. CDR3 sequence (DNA): TGCGCCAGCAGCCAAGAGCCGACGGTGAACACTGAAGCTTTCTTT. It encodes CASSQEPTVNTEAFF.

The chain joins TRBV5-1 to TRBJ2-6; 12 nucleotides match TRBD1. Germline CDR1 is SGHRS and CDR2 is YFSETQ. V shed 3 bases and J 2 bases; nucleotides not matched to a gene: 3. The CDR3 is 17 amino acids. The CDR3 nucleotides read TGCGCCAGCAGCTCCGGGACAGGGGGCGCTGGGGCCAACGTCCTGACTTTC. Its translation is CASSSGTGGAGANVLTF.

This clone came up once. J is TRBJ1-5 and V is TRBV28, with TRBD1 matching 10 bases. After removal of 6 bases from V and 1 base from J, the junction contained 6 bases not matched to a gene. The length of the CDR3 is 16 residues. Germline V gene data show CDR1 as MDHEN and CDR2 as SYDVKM. The CDR3 region is CASRKGQGLSNQPQHF. CDR3 nucleotides: TGTGCCAGCAGGAAGGGACAGGGGTTGAGCAATCAGCCCCAGCATTTT.

This chain connects TRBV27 to TRBJ2-7; no firm D call. The length of the CDR3 is 13 residues. Trimming removed 3 bases from V and 2 bases from J, with 8 bases in between. Germline loops: CDR1 MNHEY, CDR2 SMNVEV (reference sequence). The CDR3 region has the DNA TGTGCCAGCAGTTTGACACCTACCTACGAGCAGTACTTC. It translates to CASSLTPTYEQYF.

The chain links TRBV5-4 to TRBJ2-2; D is tentatively TRBD1 or TRBD2 (5 bases each). V lost 10 bases to trimming and J lost 3 bases, with 13 bases between them. The CDR3 spans 13 residues. Germline CDR1 SGHNT, CDR2 YYREEE (reference sequence). The CDR3 sequence is CAQGEGHTGELFF. CDR3 nucleotide sequence: TGTGCCCAGGGCGAGGGGCACACCGGGGAGCTGTTTTTT.

DNA of the CDR3: TGTGCCAGCAGCTCACCGGGAGGGGGCATGTACGAGCAGTACTTC. This encodes CASSSPGGGMYEQYF. The rearrangement joins TRBV5-6 to TRBJ2-7; a possible D gene is TRBD2 (8 bases). Trimming took 3 bases from V and 4 from J, leaving 17 bases between them. The CDR3 contains 15 residues. CDR1 SGHDT and CDR2 YYEEEE come from the germline V gene.

This CDR3 reads CASSPDLDTQYF. CDR3 DNA sequence: TGTGCCAGCAGCCCCGACCTCGATACGCAGTATTTT. The chain employs TRBV7-9 and TRBJ2-3; D remains ambiguous. From germline, CDR1 is SEHNR and CDR2 FQNEAQ (reference sequence). V lost 5 bases and J 6 bases, leaving 9 bases between the germline ends. The CDR3 covers 12 residues.

Points on this clone: The sample has other DNA sequences that encode this CDR3 too. This rearrangement joins TRBV7-6 to TRBJ1-2; D is possibly TRBD1 (6 bases). The CDR3 extends over 15 amino acids. Between the trimmed V and J ends, which lost 2 bases and 7 bases, there was a span of 17 bases. The V gene's germline CDR1 is SGHVS and CDR2 FNYEAQ. This CDR3 reads CASSLRARGDSGYTF. As DNA, the CDR3 is TGTGCCAGCAGCTTAAGAGCCAGGGGTGACTCTGGCTACACCTTC.

V usage is TRBV30 and J usage is TRBJ1-1; D gene uncertain. Germline V gene lookup returns CDR1 GTSNPN and CDR2 SVGIG (reference sequence). This CDR3 has 11 amino acids. Trimming removed 7 bases from V and 4 bases from J, with 10 bases in between. The CDR3 spells CASLYGTEAFF. The CDR3 DNA sequence: TGTGCCTCCTTATATGGCACTGAAGCTTTCTTT.

This rearrangement joins TRBV7-2 to TRBJ2-4; possible D gene TRBD2, 6 bases. CDR3 length equals 16 residues. Trimming removed 3 bases from V and 7 bases from J, with 19 bases in between. Germline V gene sequence: CDR1 SGHTA, CDR2 FQGNSA. CDR3 DNA: TGTGCCAGCAGCTTCTCCCCCAGTCCGGGAGATAACATTCAGTACTTC. This sequence encodes CASSFSPSPGDNIQYF.

V usage is TRBV5-1 and J usage is TRBJ2-3; TRBD1 or TRBD2 may be the D gene (6 bases each). The CDR3 spans 16 residues. V lost 4 bases to trimming and J lost 6 bases, with 21 bases between them. Germline CDR1 reads SGHRS; CDR2 reads YFSETQ. This chain's CDR3 is CASSDPLGGLWDTQYF. For the CDR3, the DNA is TGCGCCAGCAGCGATCCCCTAGGGGGACTCTGGGATACGCAGTATTTT.